This T cell receptor beta chain comes out of a study of blood T cell repertoires in COVID-19. Study-wide context: The analysed material was cDNA or gDNA that came from T cells, B-cell-depleted T cells, or PBMCs.

Participant age was roughly 18 to 89 years, and participants resided in roughly 25 US areas. Exposed volunteers were people who met a COVID-19 case within 2 weeks before study entry. V shed 7 bases, J shed 3 bases, and the junction held 14 bases outside the gene matches. The CDR3 spans 16 residues. Germline CDR1 reads SEHNR; CDR2 reads FQNEAQ (reference sequence). Methods used by the authors: From reference gene primer amplification, estimates of nucleated cell counts were derived. TCRdb's table, derived via immunoSEQ multiplex PCR, lists solely in-frame clones and lacks some. V and J calls and clone size follow that table, whereas D and trimming were derived from the DNA. The sample yields 350,000 to 450,000 clones, roughly nine tenths seen once.

The receptor comes from a woman between 40 and 50 years old who had been exposed to COVID-19. The V gene is TRBV7-9, the J gene TRBJ1-1; 7 nucleotides match TRBD1. The sequenced sample was PBMCs or T cells enriched from blood (not recorded which). The CDR3 here is CASTWVGTAKDTEAFF. CDR3 in DNA: TGTGCCAGCACCTGGGTAGGGACAGCTAAGGACACTGAAGCTTTCTTT.